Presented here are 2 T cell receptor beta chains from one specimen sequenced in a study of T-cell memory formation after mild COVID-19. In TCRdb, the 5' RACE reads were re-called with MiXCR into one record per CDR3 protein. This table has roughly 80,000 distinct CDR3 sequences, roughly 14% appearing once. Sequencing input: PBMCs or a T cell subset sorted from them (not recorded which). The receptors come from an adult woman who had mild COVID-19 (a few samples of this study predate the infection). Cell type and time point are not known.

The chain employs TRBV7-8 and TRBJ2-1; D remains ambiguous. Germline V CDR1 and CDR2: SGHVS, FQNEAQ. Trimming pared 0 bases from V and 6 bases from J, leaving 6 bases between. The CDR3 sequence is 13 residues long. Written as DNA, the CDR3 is TGTGCCAGCAGCTTAGCTTCTGCCAATGAGCAGTTCTTC. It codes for CASSLASANEQFF. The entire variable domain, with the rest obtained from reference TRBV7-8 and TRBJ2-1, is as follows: GAGVSQSPRYKVAKRGQDVALRCDPISGHVSLFWYQQALGQGPEFLTYFQNEAQLDKSGLPSDRFFAERPEGSVSTLKIQRTQQEDSAVYLCASSLASANEQFFGPGTRLTVL.

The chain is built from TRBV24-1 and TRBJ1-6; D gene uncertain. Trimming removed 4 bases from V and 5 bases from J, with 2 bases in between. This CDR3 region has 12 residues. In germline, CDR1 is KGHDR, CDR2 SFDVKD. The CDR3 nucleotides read TGTGCCACCAGTGAAGATAATTCACCCCTCCACTTT. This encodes CATSEDNSPLHF.